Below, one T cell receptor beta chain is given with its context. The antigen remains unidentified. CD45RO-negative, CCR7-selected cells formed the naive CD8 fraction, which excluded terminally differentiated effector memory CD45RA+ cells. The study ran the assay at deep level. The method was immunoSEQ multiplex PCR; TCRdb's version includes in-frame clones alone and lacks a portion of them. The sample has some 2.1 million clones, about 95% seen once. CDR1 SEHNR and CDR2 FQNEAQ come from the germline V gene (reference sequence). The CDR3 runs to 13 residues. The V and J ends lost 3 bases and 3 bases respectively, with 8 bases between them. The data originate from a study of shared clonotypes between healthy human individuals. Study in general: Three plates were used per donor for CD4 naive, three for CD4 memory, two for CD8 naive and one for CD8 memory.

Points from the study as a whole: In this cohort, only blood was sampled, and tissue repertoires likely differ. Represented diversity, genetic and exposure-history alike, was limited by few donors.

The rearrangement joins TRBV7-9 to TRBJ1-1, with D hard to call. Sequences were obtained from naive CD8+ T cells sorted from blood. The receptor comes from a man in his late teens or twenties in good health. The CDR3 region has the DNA TGTGCCAGCAGCTTGCTGGTAGACACTGAAGCTTTCTTT. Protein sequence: CASSLLVDTEAFF.